The following is a TCR beta chain sequence with its context. Its antigen remains unidentified. Within one base of it there is no much larger clone, and no base qualities were kept. Germline trimming: 5 bases from V, 0 bases from J; junction bases outside gene matches: 6. The CDR3 covers 16 residues, taking in both the cysteine and the phenylalanine. The kept DNA is CDR3 alone, 48 bases in frame from the first base. Taken from the germline V gene, the CDR1 and CDR2 loops are KGHSH and LQKENI. The CDR3 regions of human TCRbeta chains were analyzed by immunosequencing. The authors' analysis ran thus. Repertoire TCRs were matched against a reference library of SARS-CoV-2-specific TCRs generated with the MIRA antigen-specificity platform. Breadth was defined as the fraction of unique TCRs that were SARS-CoV-2-associated, and depth was defined as the fraction of total T cells that were SARS-CoV-2-associated. Using the MIRA data, each spike-specific TCR was mapped to the spike region that the TCR reacts to and placed in a CD4 or CD8 class. Log10-transformed breadth and depth values were compared by one-way ANOVA with Sidak's multiple comparisons tests. Not all clones reach the TCRdb copy of this immuneACCESS table, which keeps in-frame sequences only. Checked studies attribute under half of the gap to unresolved V genes and leave the rest unexplained. That table furnishes V, J and clone size, whereas the DNA furnished D and trimming. Present in this sample are some 200,000 clones, approximately 90% of which were seen just once. The ten largest clones capture 1.5% to 2% of the sample.

The sample originates from a study of T cell responses to AZD1222 COVID-19 vaccine (dated by TCRdb to about 2021). For the study in its entirety: TCR sequencing was performed for more than 230 trial participants, of whom about 200 were given two doses of AZD1222 and around 26 were given two doses of MenACWY control vaccine. Enrollment into the trials was organized by age into subgroups of 18-55, 56-69 and 70-plus years, and those subgroups contained approximately 150, 30 and 60 TCR-sequenced participants, respectively.

The intended sense of this specimen's time point label: about 28 days (+/-7) after the second vaccine dose. Because spike-specific TCR depth and breadth did not differ between the two schedules, AZD1222 recipients who got a second dose at roughly 4 weeks were pooled with those who got a second dose at roughly 12 weeks. Samples from vaccinated people were obtained from the UK trials COV001 and COV002, which included a single-blind randomized controlled phase 2/3 trial of AZD1222 (ChAdOx1 nCoV-19) in healthy adults. For TCRbeta chain sequencing, PBMC samples from trial participants were taken at day 0 and at day 28 after the second dose. The paper's findings and limits, for the study overall: After two AZD1222 doses, both the breadth and the depth of spike-specific TCRs were significantly higher than at day 0 and than in MenACWY recipients. Only six AZD1222 recipients were SARS-CoV-2 seropositive at baseline, limiting conclusions about previously exposed vaccinees. In the small 56-69-year group, the increase in depth fell short of significance, most likely because of low power. Participants were mostly white British, with more females than males. The authors suggested clonal diversity may have been underestimated. Because no day 14 peak-response samples were available, the repertoires could be characterized only after the peak T cell response. The whole spike protein was spanned by vaccine-associated CD4 TCRs, and dominant responses were seen in regions 160-218 and 743-854. Nearly half of unique spike-specific TCRs reportedly recognized epitopes outside regions mutated in the B.1.351 and B.1.1.7 variants.

This material consisted of peripheral blood, taken 28 days after the second AZD1222 dose. The receptor was derived from an adult who received the AZD1222 COVID-19 vaccine. This chain joins TRBV18 to TRBJ2-1; TRBD1 lines up with 8 middle nucleotides. The CDR3 amino acid sequence is: CASSSQTGASYNEQFF. At the DNA level, the sequence is TGTGCCAGCTCATCCCAGACAGGGGCCTCCTACAATGAGCAGTTCTTC.